Listed here are 29 T cell receptor beta chains from one sample, sequenced in a study of T cells expressing NK-cell markers. TCRdb reprocessed the 5' RACE reads and stores each CDR3 protein as one record, lacking DNA. The table lists 450,000 to 600,000 distinct CDR3 sequences. Sequenced: blood T cells: a sorted CD56 or NKG2C T cell subset, CD4+ or CD8+ T cells, or bulk PBMC T cells (not recorded which). Every receptor here comes from a man between 18 and 29 years old in good health.

The chain combines TRBV7-9 with TRBJ1-2; without DNA, the TCRdb call of TRBD1 cannot be checked. The germline V gene encodes CDR1 SEHNR and CDR2 FQNEAQ (reference sequence). The CDR3 spans 15 residues. CDR3 sequence: CASSRRDRGSYGYTF.

The chain is built from TRBV11-2 and TRBJ2-7; with no DNA, the TCRdb D assignment of TRBD1 cannot be verified. The germline CDR1 and CDR2 sequences are SGHAT and FQNNGV. This CDR3 region has 14 residues. This CDR3 reads CASMTGTGAGEQYF.

The chain couples TRBV6-1 to TRBJ1-6; TCRdb's assignment of TRBD1 cannot be checked, as there is no DNA. The CDR3 contains 14 residues. In germline, CDR1 is MNHNS, CDR2 SASEGT. CDR3 region: CASSERGGNSPLHF.

The rearrangement uses TRBV4-1 and TRBJ1-4. Germline values: CDR1 MGHRA, CDR2 YSYEKL. The CDR3 is 15 amino acids. The CDR3 loop is CASSREAGRDEKLFF.

This chain connects TRBV25-1 to TRBJ2-7; TCRdb's D call, TRBD1, is unchecked because there is no DNA. Germline CDR1 reads MGHDK; CDR2 reads SYGVNS. The CDR3 sequence is 14 residues long. The CDR3 loop reads CASSERGVRYEQYF.

The rearrangement links TRBV6-2 or TRBV6-3 to TRBJ2-7; the TCRdb call, TRBD1, lacks DNA for checking. The germline gives CDR1 MNHEY, CDR2 SVGEGT. The CDR3 has 12 amino acids. CDR3 loop: CASRDMSYEQYF.

This rearrangement joins TRBV20-1 to TRBJ2-5. Germline V gives CDR1 DFQATT, CDR2 SNEGSKA (reference sequence). The CDR3 spans 12 residues. The CDR3 protein is CSLWASQETQYF.

The rearrangement joins TRBV5-1 to TRBJ2-2; TCRdb gives TRBD1 as the D gene, but with no DNA this cannot be confirmed. This CDR3 comprises 16 residues. The germline gives CDR1 SGHRS, CDR2 YFSETQ. The CDR3 sequence is CASSPRAESYTGELFF.

This rearrangement joins TRBV7-9 to TRBJ2-5; TCRdb outputs TRBD2, but without DNA this stays unchecked. Germline-derived CDR1 and CDR2 are SEHNR and FQNEAQ (reference sequence). This CDR3 has 17 residues. CDR3 region: CASTRTSGRGYQETQYF.

This sequence joins TRBV11-2 and TRBJ2-2; the TCRdb D gene call, TRBD1, has no DNA to confirm it. Per the germline V gene, CDR1 is SGHAT and CDR2 is FQNNGV. The CDR3 length is 18 residues. The CDR3 is CASSLYVAFSSRGGELFF.

The V gene is TRBV5-1, the J gene TRBJ2-5; TCRdb lists TRBD1, though no DNA is available to test this call. CDR3 length: 13 amino acids. Per the germline V gene, CDR1 is SGHRS and CDR2 is YFSETQ. This CDR3 is CASALGGTETQYF.

The gene calls are TRBV6-5 and TRBJ1-2; TCRdb outputs TRBD1, but without DNA this stays unchecked. CDR3 size: 12 residues. Germline CDR1 reads MNHEY; CDR2 reads SVGAGI. CDR3 loop: CASSPAAYGYTF.

The chain uses TRBV20-1 and TRBJ2-1; as DNA is missing, the TRBD2 call by TCRdb cannot be tested. The CDR3 length is 14 residues. From germline, CDR1 is DFQATT and CDR2 SNEGSKA (reference sequence). CDR3 sequence reads: CSASSGPANNEQFF.

The chain uses TRBV12-3 or TRBV12-4 and TRBJ2-1; TCRdb proposes TRBD1, but this gene call is untestable without DNA. The CDR3 length is 12 residues. CDR3: CASSSPGQWQFF.

The CDR3 reads CSARDFMLAGSTDTQYF. V is TRBV20-1 and J is TRBJ2-3; TCRdb lists TRBD2, though no DNA is available to test this call. The germline V gene encodes CDR1 DFQATT and CDR2 SNEGSKA (reference sequence). There are 17 residues in the CDR3.

The V call is TRBV5-4, the J call TRBJ2-1; no DNA is available, so the TRBD2 call from TCRdb remains unchecked. The CDR3 covers 15 residues. CDR1 is SGHNT and CDR2 is YYREEE in the germline V gene (reference sequence). The CDR3 sequence is CASSRGLAAYNEQFF.

The V gene is TRBV11-2, the J gene TRBJ1-2; TCRdb picks TRBD1, but there is no DNA to check that call. The germline V gene has CDR1 SGHAT and CDR2 FQNNGV. The CDR3 extends over 14 amino acids. Here the CDR3 reads CASSLQTGKNGYTF.

The chain is built from TRBV9 and TRBJ1-4; the TCRdb call, TRBD1, lacks DNA for checking. CDR1 is SGDLS and CDR2 is YYNGEE in the germline V gene. The CDR3 runs 17 residues. CDR3 region: CASSSHRGGRTNEKLFF.

The chain recombines TRBV12-3 or TRBV12-4 with TRBJ2-5. This CDR3 spans 13 amino acids. The CDR3 sequence: CASSLGFGETQYF.

The chain couples TRBV2 to TRBJ1-3; checking the TCRdb D call of TRBD1 is not possible without DNA. The germline gives CDR1 SNHLY, CDR2 FYNNEI. The CDR3 covers 16 residues. This CDR3 reads CASTPSDRSSGNTIYF.

V and J are TRBV10-3 and TRBJ2-1; the TCRdb call, TRBD2, lacks DNA for checking. From germline, CDR1 is ENHRY and CDR2 SYGVKD. The CDR3 loop spans 15 amino acids. This CDR3 reads CAISGGLAGGGEQFF.

The chain couples TRBV6-1 to TRBJ2-3; TCRdb's D call of TRBD2 is untestable without DNA. This CDR3 region has 14 residues. The germline CDR1 and CDR2 sequences are MNHNS and SASEGT. This CDR3 reads CASSDGLAVDTQYF.

The rearrangement joins TRBV6-5 to TRBJ2-1; TCRdb's D gene call, TRBD2, goes unchecked for lack of DNA. CDR3 length: 15 amino acids. Germline V gene sequence: CDR1 MNHEY, CDR2 SVGAGI. CDR3 sequence reads: CASSYSRLAYNEQFF.

The chain combines TRBV5-1 with TRBJ2-7; there is no DNA to check the TCRdb D call of TRBD1. The germline gives CDR1 SGHRS, CDR2 YFSETQ. CDR3 size: 12 residues. This CDR3 reads CAGMGQTYEQYF. The variable domain in full, completed from reference TRBV5-1 and TRBJ2-7, reads KAGVTQTPRYLIKTRGQQVTLSCSPISGHRSVSWYQQTPGQGLQFLFEYFSETQRNKGNFPGRFSGRQFSNSRSEMNVSTLELGDSALYLCAGMGQTYEQYFGPGTRLTVT.

The chain employs TRBV29-1 and TRBJ2-1; without DNA, the TCRdb call of TRBD2 cannot be checked. The CDR3 loop spans 13 amino acids. From germline, CDR1 is SQVTM and CDR2 ANQGSEA. CDR3 residues: CSVEDRSSGEQFF.

V usage is TRBV27 and J usage is TRBJ2-2; the D call from TCRdb, TRBD1, cannot be confirmed without DNA. Germline assignment: CDR1 MNHEY and CDR2 SMNVEV (reference sequence). The CDR3 runs 15 residues. CDR3 in amino acids: CASSRQGIVTGELFF.

This CDR3 reads CAISDRQNIQYF. The rearrangement uses TRBV10-3 and TRBJ2-4; the D gene TCRdb calls, TRBD1, cannot be checked with no DNA. Germline-derived CDR1 and CDR2 are ENHRY and SYGVKD. CDR3 length: 12 residues.

V usage is TRBV7-2 and J usage is TRBJ1-6; the D call from TCRdb, TRBD1, cannot be confirmed without DNA. CDR1 is SGHTA, CDR2 FQGNSA, per germline. The CDR3 spans 16 residues. CDR3 residues: CASSGRTGTAFSPLHF. Supplemented by reference TRBV7-2 and TRBJ1-6, the full variable domain reads GAGVSQSPSNKVTEKGKDVELRCDPISGHTALYWYRQSLGQGLEFLIYFQGNSAPDKSGLPSDRFSAERTGGSVSTLTIQRTQQEDSAVYLCASSGRTGTAFSPLHFGNGTRLTVT.

The chain employs TRBV12-3 or TRBV12-4 and TRBJ2-1; TCRdb designates TRBD2, a call that cannot be tested without DNA. CDR3 length: 20 amino acids. CDR3: CASSPVWDIPTSGAYDEQFF.